Below, 5 T cell receptor beta chains from the same sample are listed, as sequenced in a study of blood T cells in healthy people across ages (dated by TCRdb to between 2015 and 2017). The method behind the library was 5' RACE. Sequenced using an Illumina HiSeq 2500. A second roughly 6 to 12 cycle PCR used a sample-barcoded 5' primer and a J-beta primer mix. TCRdb reworked the public reads: Q25 trimming with fastp, MiXCR clone assembly, productive beta chains retained. A single entry per CDR3 protein holds the most common genes and DNA from its merged rows. Here the sample has 760,000 or so distinct CDR3 sequences; around 25% occur a single time. Together, the top ten hold more than 8.5% of the sample. Another study also made use of these data, one on T cells of mothers and their children.

Sequenced input: blood. These TCRs come from a boy younger than 18 in good health.

This clonotype was found a few times. The chain carries TRBV4-1 and TRBJ2-5, with TRBD2 matching 9 bases. CDR1 and CDR2 from the germline V gene are MGHRA and YSYEKL. The CDR3 covers 15 residues. Trimming took 1 base from V and 7 from J; bases not matched to a gene: 7. CDR3 nucleotide sequence: TGCGCCAGCAGCCAAGGACTAGCGGCGGTTGGGACCCAGTACTTC. This sequence encodes CASSQGLAAVGTQYF.

This clonotype appeared a few times. This chain uses TRBV10-3 with TRBJ1-3; 9 positions match TRBD1. The CDR3 extends over 17 amino acids. V shed 7 bases and J 0 bases; nucleotides not matched to a gene: 10. The germline V gene has CDR1 ENHRY and CDR2 SYGVKD. CDR3 in amino acids: CAITVDRGYSSGNTIYF. CDR3 bases: TGTGCCATCACAGTGGACAGGGGCTACAGCTCTGGAAACACCATATATTTT.

The chain combines TRBV7-9 with TRBJ2-1, with 7 bases aligning to TRBD2. The junction had 18 bases not matched to a gene; V was cut back by 0 bases and J by 7 bases. CDR3 size: 19 residues. Per germline, CDR1 SEHNR and CDR2 FQNEAQ (reference sequence). CDR3 sequence (DNA): TGTGCCAGCAGCTTAGCGAATAGGGTAAAACTAGCGAAATCGAATGAGCAGTTCTTC. Encoded protein: CASSLANRVKLAKSNEQFF.

This clonotype was seen many times. The gene calls are TRBV29-1 and TRBJ2-4; D is unresolved. Trimming removed 0 bases at V and 7 bases at J, with 13 bases between. This CDR3 comprises 14 residues. From germline, CDR1 is SQVTM and CDR2 ANQGSEA. This CDR3 is CSVEDRTGRNIQYF. DNA of the CDR3: TGCAGCGTTGAAGATAGAACCGGGCGGAACATTCAGTACTTC.

This clonotype was seen more than once but under ten times. This chain joins TRBV20-1 and TRBJ2-1; 7 nucleotides align to TRBD2. Germline V gene sequence: CDR1 DFQATT, CDR2 SNEGSKA (reference sequence). Losses at the gene ends were 5 bases for V and 3 bases for J; bases not matched to a gene: 10. This CDR3 is 15 amino acids long. CDR3 nucleotides: TGCAGTGCTCGAAGCCTAGCGGAGAACTACAATGAGCAGTTCTTC. Protein: CSARSLAENYNEQFF.